The rows below give T cell receptor beta chains drawn from one sample of a study of T-cell reconstitution after alpha-beta-depleted transplantation in children. One entry per CDR3 protein, called by TCRdb with MiXCR from the PCR reads. The table records hundreds of thousands of distinct CDR3 sequences, approximately 10% of them present only once. Material: PBMCs, obtained before TCRalphabeta/CD19-depleted stem cell transplant. The receptors shown here come from a child aged 2-9 years with inherited bone marrow failure, due to receive a stem cell transplant. CDR3s include the opening cysteine and the closing phenylalanine or tryptophan. D genes are given only for firm matches. Rows may omit the clone size; those that give it use once, few, many or a size class.

>TRBJ2-7|TRBV20-1|.|many
CSARYTDSYYEQYF
TGCAGTGCTAGATACACGGACAGCTACTACGAGCAGTACTTC
>TRBJ2-7|TRBV4-3|TRBD2|many
CASSQDIRGTSGSGEQYF
TGCGCCAGCAGCCAAGATATTAGAGGGACTAGCGGGAGTGGCGAGCAGTACTTC
>TRBJ2-1|TRBV5-1|TRBD2|many
CASSPLAGPNEQFF
TGCGCCAGCAGCCCCTTAGCGGGACCAAATGAGCAGTTCTTC
>TRBJ2-7|TRBV7-9|TRBD2|many
CASSLLTSGVAEQYF
TGTGCCAGCAGCTTACTGACTAGCGGCGTGGCTGAGCAGTACTTC
>TRBJ2-3|TRBV20-1|TRBD2|.
CSARYLAGFSTDTQYF
TGCAGTGCTAGATATCTAGCGGGCTTTAGCACAGATACGCAGTATTTT
>TRBJ2-1|TRBV28|.|many
CASRKDPLGVNEQFF
TGTGCCAGCAGGAAGGACCCTTTGGGGGTGAATGAGCAGTTCTTC
>TRBJ2-3|TRBV12-3/TRBV12-4|TRBD2|many
CASSFMLAEADTQYF
TGTGCCAGCAGTTTTATGCTAGCGGAGGCAGATACGCAGTATTTT
>TRBJ1-5|TRBV2|.|.
CASSARGEQPQHF
TGTGCCAGCAGCGCCCGGGGGGAGCAGCCCCAGCATTTT
>TRBJ2-5|TRBV5-1|TRBD2|many
CASSLLWGTSQETQYF
TGCGCCAGCAGCTTGTTATGGGGGACTAGCCAGGAGACCCAGTACTTC
>TRBJ1-2|TRBV5-4|.|.
CASSLLSANYGYTF
TGTGCCAGCAGCTTGTTGTCGGCTAACTATGGCTACACCTTC
>TRBJ2-4|TRBV7-2|TRBD1|few
CASSLANTGDIQYF
TGTGCCAGCAGCTTAGCGAACACAGGGGACATTCAGTACTTC
>TRBJ1-6|TRBV30|.|many
CAWSKTWDNSPLHF
TGTGCCTGGAGTAAGACGTGGGATAATTCACCCCTCCACTTT
>TRBJ2-4|TRBV29-1|.|many
CSAGGGTKNIQYF
TGCAGCGCCGGAGGGGGGACCAAAAACATTCAGTACTTC
>TRBJ2-1|TRBV20-1|.|few
CSASISGYNEQFF
TGCAGTGCTAGTATTAGCGGATACAATGAGCAGTTCTTC
>TRBJ2-1|TRBV12-3/TRBV12-4|TRBD2|many
CASITSGAGNEQFF
TGTGCCAGCATCACTAGCGGAGCGGGCAATGAGCAGTTCTTC
>TRBJ2-5|TRBV29-1|.|few
CSGRGSRARETQYF
TGCAGCGGGAGGGGGAGTCGGGCTCGGGAGACCCAGTACTTC
>TRBJ2-1|TRBV27|TRBD2|few
CASSFFGLAGDEQFF
TGTGCCAGCAGTTTTTTCGGGTTAGCGGGAGATGAGCAGTTCTTC
>TRBJ2-1|TRBV5-1|TRBD2|many
CASSGLAGGGSEQFF
TGCGCCAGCAGCGGACTAGCGGGAGGCGGAAGTGAGCAGTTCTTC
>TRBJ2-1|TRBV7-2|TRBD2|many
CASSLTSGRFNEQFF
TGTGCCAGCAGCCTCACTAGCGGGAGGTTCAATGAGCAGTTCTTC
>TRBJ2-7|TRBV20-1|.|many
CSARRGYATYEQYF
TGCAGTGCTAGGCGGGGATATGCGACCTACGAGCAGTACTTC
>TRBJ2-4|TRBV10-2|TRBD2|many
CASSRTSGMGNIQYF
TGCGCCAGCAGTCGGACTAGCGGGATGGGAAACATTCAGTACTTC
>TRBJ1-1|TRBV20-1|.|many
CSAGQTLMNTESFF
TGCAGTGCTGGTCAGACCTTAATGAACACTGAATCTTTCTTT
>TRBJ1-3|TRBV5-6|.|few
CASSLAPQVSGNTIYF
TGTGCCAGCAGCTTGGCCCCCCAGGTCTCTGGAAACACCATATATTTT
>TRBJ2-2|TRBV5-1|.|many
CASSSRTLTNTGELFF
TGCGCCAGCAGCTCAAGGACACTTACTAACACCGGGGAGCTGTTTTTT
>TRBJ2-7|TRBV3-1|.|many
CASSHRHPSSTTRREYEQYF
TGTGCCAGCAGCCACCGCCATCCCTCCTCTACTACTAGACGGGAATACGAGCAGTACTTC
>TRBJ2-3|TRBV7-6|.|many
CASSLASAIDTQYF
TGTGCCAGCAGCTTAGCGTCGGCCATCGATACGCAGTATTTT
>TRBJ2-1|TRBV4-3|TRBD2|many
CASSPLADPYNEQFF
TGCGCCAGCAGCCCCCTAGCGGATCCCTACAATGAGCAGTTCTTC
>TRBJ2-7|TRBV28|.|many
CASSLFGGPGEQYF
TGTGCCAGCAGTTTATTCGGAGGCCCGGGAGAGCAGTACTTC
>TRBJ2-2|TRBV4-2|TRBD2|many
CASSETGLAANTGELFF
TGTGCCAGCAGCGAAACCGGACTAGCGGCGAACACCGGGGAGCTGTTTTTT
>TRBJ2-1|TRBV20-1|TRBD2|many
CSVVIAGEVEQFF
TGCAGTGTAGTAATAGCGGGAGAAGTTGAGCAGTTCTTC
>TRBJ2-1|TRBV27|TRBD2|many
CASRRGAEQFF
TGTGCCAGCAGGCGGGGGGCTGAGCAGTTCTTC
>TRBJ2-1|TRBV7-6|.|few
CASSPMTWGVTYNEQFF
TGTGCCAGCAGCCCAATGACTTGGGGAGTAACCTACAATGAGCAGTTCTTC
>TRBJ2-4|TRBV29-1|TRBD2|many
CSVEWGTSSKNIQYF
TGCAGCGTTGAATGGGGGACTAGCTCCAAAAACATTCAGTACTTC
>TRBJ2-5|TRBV6-7|.|.
CASSNTQQETQYF
TGTGCCAGCAGTAACACTCAGCAGGAGACCCAGTACTTC
>TRBJ2-1|TRBV6-2/TRBV6-3|TRBD2|many
CASSSGGLAGDYNEQFF
TGTGCCAGCAGCTCGGGGGGTCTAGCGGGAGACTACAATGAGCAGTTCTTC
>TRBJ2-7|TRBV18|TRBD2|many
CASSPGLAGVAEQYF
TGTGCCAGCTCACCAGGACTAGCGGGAGTCGCCGAGCAGTACTTC
>TRBJ1-1|TRBV29-1|TRBD1|few
CSVGGQGNTEAFF
TGCAGCGTTGGGGGACAGGGTAACACTGAAGCTTTCTTT
>TRBJ2-1|TRBV7-2|TRBD2|.
CASSLAGGWDNEQFF
TGTGCCAGCAGCTTGGCGGGAGGGTGGGACAATGAGCAGTTCTTC
>TRBJ2-1|TRBV3-1|.|many
CASSQVISGGNNEQFF
TGTGCCAGCAGCCAAGTCATCAGTGGAGGAAACAATGAGCAGTTCTTC
>TRBJ2-3|TRBV7-8|.|many
CASSLDSGSVTQYF
TGTGCCAGCAGCTTAGATAGCGGTTCTGTTACGCAGTATTTT
>TRBJ1-1|TRBV5-1|TRBD1|many
CASSETGSTEAFF
TGCGCCAGCAGCGAGACAGGGAGCACTGAAGCTTTCTTT
>TRBJ2-7|TRBV30|.|.
CAWMVTGWYEQYF
TGTGCCTGGATGGTGACGGGATGGTACGAGCAGTACTTC
>TRBJ1-1|TRBV5-1|TRBD1|many
CASSWDRGITEAFF
TGCGCCAGCAGCTGGGACAGGGGGATCACTGAAGCTTTCTTT
>TRBJ2-7|TRBV7-6|.|many
CASSLESRGEQYF
TGTGCCAGCAGCTTAGAATCGCGCGGCGAGCAGTACTTC
>TRBJ1-5|TRBV12-3/TRBV12-4|.|few
CASSLLPGNQPQHF
TGTGCCAGCAGTTTGCTACCGGGCAATCAGCCCCAGCATTTT
>TRBJ1-2|TRBV12-3/TRBV12-4|.|few
CASSFGGARTNYGYTF
TGTGCCAGCAGTTTTGGGGGGGCCCGGACTAACTATGGCTACACCTTC